The clone carrying this TCR beta chain has a single count. Profiled with immunoSEQ multiplex PCR; TCRdb holds only in-frame clones, not every one. The table lists 150,000 to 250,000 clones, about 80% of them singletons. The entry originates in a study of blood T cell repertoires in COVID-19. Study as a whole: There were acute and convalescent COVID-19 samples, and they came from the United States, Italy and Spain. From T cells, B-cell-depleted T cells, or PBMCs came the material, which was cDNA or gDNA.

The CDR3 loop spans 14 amino acids. From germline, CDR1 is LNHDA and CDR2 SQIVND (reference sequence). The V and J ends lost 1 base and 7 bases respectively, with 13 bases between them. The clonotype was recovered from a human donor with acute or convalescent COVID-19. The donor label of this sample is uncertain. The chain is built from TRBV19 and TRBJ1-1; a weak D match, TRBD1 (6 bases). Material for sequencing was peripheral blood. The CDR3 reads CASSIAPRGLEAFF. The CDR3 coding sequence is TGTGCCAGTAGTATAGCTCCCAGGGGCCTTGAAGCTTTCTTT.